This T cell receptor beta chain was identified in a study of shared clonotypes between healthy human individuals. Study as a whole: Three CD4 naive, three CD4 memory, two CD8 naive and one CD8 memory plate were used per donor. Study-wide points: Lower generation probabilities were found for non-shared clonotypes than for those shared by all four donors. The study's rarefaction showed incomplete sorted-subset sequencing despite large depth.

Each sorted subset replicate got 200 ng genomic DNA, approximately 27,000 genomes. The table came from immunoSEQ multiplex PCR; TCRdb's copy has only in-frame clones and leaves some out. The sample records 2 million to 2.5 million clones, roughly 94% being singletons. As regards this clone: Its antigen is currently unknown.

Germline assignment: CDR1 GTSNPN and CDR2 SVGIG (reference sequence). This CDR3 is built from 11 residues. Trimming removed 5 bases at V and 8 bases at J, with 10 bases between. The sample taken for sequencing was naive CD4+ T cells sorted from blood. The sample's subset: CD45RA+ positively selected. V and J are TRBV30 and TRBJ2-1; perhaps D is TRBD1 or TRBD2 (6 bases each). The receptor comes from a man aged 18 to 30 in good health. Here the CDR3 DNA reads TGTGCCTGGCGGGGGACATATGAGCAGTTCTTC. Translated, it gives CAWRGTYEQFF.